These 17 T cell receptor beta chains were sequenced from one sample in a study of cytomegalovirus exposure and HLA in healthy donors. Primers: 60 Vbeta forward and 13 Jbeta reverse. TCRdb keeps only in-frame clones here, not all; method: immunoSEQ multiplex PCR. In all, the sample yields about 160,000 clones. Sequenced: PBMCs. The receptors derive from a woman in her sixties or seventies in good health and CMV-seronegative.

The V call is TRBV7-3, the J call TRBJ2-7, with 9 bases that match TRBD1. The CDR3 has 13 residues. The J segment lost 6 bases and the V segment lost 5 bases, leaving 5 bases of the junction unmatched. Germline loops: CDR1 SGHTA, CDR2 FQGTGA. CDR3 sequence: CASSGNRGREQYF. CDR3 coding DNA: TGTGCCAGCAGCGGCAACAGGGGGCGCGAGCAGTACTTC.

This chain uses TRBV7-3 with TRBJ1-1, with a possible D match to TRBD1 (5 bases). From germline, CDR1 is SGHTA and CDR2 FQGTGA. This CDR3 is built from 13 residues. Deletions cut 0 bases from V and 6 bases from J, with 8 bases between. DNA for the CDR3: TGTGCCAGCAGCTTAACGTCGACAGCTGAAGCTTTCTTT. Its translation: CASSLTSTAEAFF.

The rearrangement joins TRBV7-3 to TRBJ2-1, with 10 bases that match TRBD1. Germline-derived CDR1 and CDR2 are SGHTA and FQGTGA. The V gene end was trimmed by 5 bases and the J gene end by 8 bases; junction bases not matched to a gene: 6. The CDR3 is 14 amino acids. Written as DNA, the CDR3 is TGTGCCAGCAGCCCGGGACAGGGGAAGTATGAGCAGTTCTTC. Its protein product is CASSPGQGKYEQFF.

V usage is TRBV6-1 and J usage is TRBJ2-7; D unclear. Trimming shortened V by 6 bases and J by 3 bases, and 18 bases separated the two germline ends. CDR1 and CDR2 (germline): MNHNS, SASEGT. This CDR3 contains 15 residues. CDR3 in DNA: TGTGCCAGCAGCCTACCCCGGGTCCCTAACTACGAGCAGTACTTC. It codes for CASSLPRVPNYEQYF.

The chain couples TRBV27 to TRBJ1-3, with TRBD1 matching over 7 bases. The CDR3 has 15 residues. CDR1 and CDR2 from the germline V gene are MNHEY and SMNVEV (reference sequence). Trimming took 5 bases from V and 4 from J; bases not matched to a gene: 8. In nucleotides, the CDR3 is TGTGCCAGCAGTCCGAGAGGGACAGCCGGAAACACCATATATTTT. It codes for CASSPRGTAGNTIYF.

The chain uses TRBV7-3 and TRBJ2-1, with a weak D call TRBD1 (6 bases). The germline gives CDR1 SGHTA, CDR2 FQGTGA. V shed 0 bases and J shed 8 bases, with 11 bases lying between them. The CDR3 is made up of 14 amino acids. The CDR3 protein is CASSLTQGWDEQFF. Written as DNA, the CDR3 is TGTGCCAGCAGCTTAACTCAGGGGTGGGATGAGCAGTTCTTC.

This sequence joins TRBV10-3 and TRBJ1-1, with 7 bases that match TRBD1. This CDR3 has 15 amino acids. The V segment lost 7 bases and the J segment 0 bases; nucleotides outside the gene matches: 8. Germline CDR1 and CDR2: ENHRY and SYGVKD. CDR3 nucleotide sequence: TGTGCCATCACCCTGGACAGGAATATGAACACTGAAGCTTTCTTT. This gives the protein CAITLDRNMNTEAFF.

This chain joins TRBV5-6 and TRBJ1-5; D is perhaps TRBD1 (5 bases). The CDR3 has 18 amino acids. V was clipped by 0 bases and J by 1 base, with 17 bases between them. Germline V CDR1 and CDR2: SGHDT, YYEEEE. DNA of the CDR3: TGTGCCAGCAGCTTGGGCCAGCGGGGGTATTTCAGCAATCAGCCCCAGCATTTT. This translates into CASSLGQRGYFSNQPQHF.

The chain has TRBV5-6 and TRBJ1-5; TRBD1 aligns across 7 bases. Germline values: CDR1 SGHDT, CDR2 YYEEEE. V dropped 4 bases and J dropped 7; count of bases not matched to a gene: 2. There are 12 residues in the CDR3. CDR3 sequence (DNA): TGTGCCAGCAGCCGACAGGGACAGCCCCAGCATTTT. Translating gives CASSRQGQPQHF.

CDR3 in amino acids: CASSNRQLDTEAFF. CDR3 coding DNA: TGTGCCAGCAGCAACAGACAGTTAGACACTGAAGCTTTCTTT. V is TRBV5-4 and J is TRBJ1-1; possibly TRBD1 for D (5 bases). The CDR3 spans 14 residues. The germline V gene encodes CDR1 SGHNT and CDR2 YYREEE (reference sequence). V lost 4 bases and J lost 3, with 13 bases in between. The full variable domain, completed using reference TRBV5-4 and TRBJ1-1, is ETGVTQSPTHLIKTRGQQVTLRCSSQSGHNTVSWYQQALGQGPQFIFQYYREEENGRGNFPPRFSGLQFPNYSSELNVNALELDDSALYLCASSNRQLDTEAFFGQGTRLTVV.

This chain joins TRBV23-1 and TRBJ1-5, with D perhaps matching TRBD1 (5 bases). TRBV23-1 is placed among ORFs of uncertain function. CDR3 size: 16 residues. V was shortened by 0 bases and J by 4 bases, with 13 bases between the two germline ends. Here the CDR3 reads CASSQSGPGMNQPQHF. As DNA, the CDR3 is TGCGCCAGCAGTCAATCCGGGCCAGGGATGAATCAGCCCCAGCATTTT.

The chain is built from TRBV2 and TRBJ2-5; 9 bases agree with TRBD1. The DNA matches TRBJ2-7 better at its end, which makes the J call doubtful. CDR1 and CDR2 from the germline V gene are SNHLY and FYNNEI. CDR3 length equals 15 residues. The CDR3 nucleotides are TGTGCCAGCAGTGGACGACAGGGGGTGGCCTACGAGCAGTACTTC. The encoded protein is CASSGRQGVAYEQYF.

J is TRBJ1-2 and V is TRBV14; D remains unclear. V was cut by 0 bases and J by 5 bases, with 13 bases left in between. This CDR3 region has 15 residues. From germline, CDR1 is SGHDN and CDR2 FVKESK. The CDR3 coding sequence is TGTGCCAGCAGCCAAGATTGGAGCCGACTGTATGGCTACACCTTC. This sequence encodes CASSQDWSRLYGYTF.

The V and J genes are TRBV10-3 and TRBJ1-2, with 7 bases lining up with TRBD1. Trimming at V came to 6 bases and at J to 7 bases, leaving 2 bases not matched to a gene. The CDR3 extends over 11 amino acids. The germline CDR1 and CDR2 sequences are ENHRY and SYGVKD. The CDR3 sequence: CAIRGGGGYTF. The CDR3 DNA sequence: TGTGCCATCAGAGGGGGCGGTGGCTACACCTTC.

The chain employs TRBV6-1 and TRBJ1-2; D is possibly TRBD1 (6 bases). Trimming removed 0 bases at V and 0 bases at J, with 8 bases between. Germline CDR1 and CDR2: MNHNS and SASEGT. This CDR3 region has 15 residues. The CDR3 bases are TGTGCCAGCAGTGAAGCGGGGGCGCCTAACTATGGCTACACCTTC. It codes for CASSEAGAPNYGYTF.

The V call is TRBV9, the J call TRBJ2-2, with 8 bases matching TRBD1. This CDR3 region has 15 residues. Germline-derived CDR1 and CDR2 are SGDLS and YYNGEE. Trimming removed 0 bases from V and 8 bases from J; junction bases left unmatched: 6. The CDR3 bases are TGTGCCAGCAGCGTAGGCCAGGGGGCCTGGGGGGAGCTGTTTTTT. Translated: CASSVGQGAWGELFF.

The chain has TRBV6-5 and TRBJ1-1; 8 nucleotides line up with TRBD1. There are 15 residues in the CDR3. From germline, CDR1 is MNHEY and CDR2 SVGAGI. With V trimmed by 6 bases and J by 6 bases, 12 bases remained unmatched. The CDR3 DNA reads as TGTGCCAGCAGCACACGGGGACAGGTAGGCTCTGAAGCTTTCTTT. This encodes CASSTRGQVGSEAFF.